This T cell receptor (beta chain) was observed in a study of CXCR3-negative and CXCR3-positive naive CD8 T cells. Study-wide results and limits: More hydrophobic TRB CDR3s were found in CXCR3-positive naive cells than in CXCR3-negative naive cells.

UMI-tagged TRB cDNA libraries were built via 5' RACE. TCRdb re-called the 5' RACE reads, yielding one record per CDR3 amino acid sequence without DNA. This table holds tens of thousands of distinct CDR3 sequences. Among CD8+ T cells, naive ones were CD45RO-CCR7+CD27+CD95-. Details on this clonotype: Its matching antigen is unknown.

The sequence was collected from a human donor in good health. Some clones in this sample may be carry-over from other donors' samples. Source material: naive CXCR3+ CD8+ T cells from blood. The subset was: CD45RO-CCR7+CD27+CD95- naive CD8+ T cells expressing CXCR3 (TNR3+).

The chain's CDR3 is CSAHSTSSYEHYF. The chain has TRBV20-1 and TRBJ2-7. CDR1 is DFQATT, CDR2 SNEGSKA, per germline (reference sequence). The length of the CDR3 is 13 residues.